This T cell receptor (beta chain) was sequenced during a study of blood T cells in healthy people across ages. A second PCR, run for about 6 to 11 cycles, used a sample-barcoded 5' primer plus a J-beta primer mix. A template-switch adaptor with 12 random nucleotides tagged each cDNA molecule. TCRdb recomputed calls from the 5' RACE reads with MiXCR, one row per CDR3 protein. The sample holds about 750,000 distinct CDR3 sequences, about 53% seen once. The CDR3 has 14 amino acids. Per germline, CDR1 LGHDT and CDR2 YNNKEL (reference sequence). The gene calls are TRBV3-1 and TRBJ2-5; no definite D call. The DNA end favors TRBJ2-7, so the J call may be wrong. Sequencing used blood. The source is a man older than 75 in good health. CDR3 protein: CASSLTGTVSEQYF. CDR3 in DNA: TGTGCCAGCAGCCTGACCGGAACGGTATCCGAGCAGTACTTC.